These 14 T cell receptor beta chains share one sample of origin, sequenced in a study of Ad26.COV2.S vaccination and SARS-CoV-2 variants. Treatment indicated: 15 to 20 received Ad26.COV2.S at low or high dose, single or two shots; roughly five received placebo; per-sample allocation not given. Collection of samples fell on day 63 after the first vaccine or placebo injection. Method: immunoSEQ multiplex PCR; TCRdb's copy keeps in-frame clones and lacks some. The table includes 300,000 to 350,000 clones, approximately 87% detected once. Material: peripheral blood, obtained in a trial of Ad26.COV2.S vaccine versus placebo. All receptors come from a person between 18 and 60 years old who received the Ad26.COV2.S COVID-19 vaccine or a placebo.

The gene calls are TRBV7-2 and TRBJ2-1; 10 bases are a match to TRBD2. The CDR3 length is 15 residues. Germline V lookup: CDR1 SGHTA, CDR2 FQGNSA. Losses at the gene ends were 0 bases for V and 6 bases for J; bases not matched to a gene: 2. This CDR3 reads CASSLAAGGGNEQFF. CDR3 nucleotides: TGTGCCAGCAGCTTAGCAGCGGGAGGGGGCAATGAGCAGTTCTTC.

This chain uses TRBV5-6 with TRBJ1-1; 9 bases fit TRBD1. Germline V gene sequence: CDR1 SGHDT, CDR2 YYEEEE. This CDR3 contains 13 residues. With V trimmed by 4 bases and J by 5 bases, 3 bases remained unmatched. The CDR3 reads CASSGTGKTEAFF. As DNA, the CDR3 is TGTGCCAGCAGCGGGACAGGGAAGACTGAAGCTTTCTTT.

The V call is TRBV30, the J call TRBJ1-4; TRBD1 is a possible D gene (5 bases). Germline assignment: CDR1 GTSNPN and CDR2 SVGIG (reference sequence). The CDR3 has 15 amino acids. Trimming shortened V by 3 bases and J by 3 bases, and 14 bases separated the two germline ends. The CDR3 loop reads CAWREGPSANEKLFF. The DNA of the CDR3 is TGTGCCTGGAGGGAGGGACCTTCGGCTAATGAAAAACTGTTTTTT. Using reference TRBV30 and TRBJ1-4 for the parts outside the CDR3, the full variable domain is SQTIHQWPATLVQPVGSPLSLECTVEGTSNPNLYWYRQAAGRGLQLLFYSVGIGQISSEVPQNLSASRPQDRQFILSSKKLLLSDSGFYLCAWREGPSANEKLFFGSGTQLSVL.

V and J are TRBV27 and TRBJ1-2; 8 nucleotides match TRBD1. The CDR3 contains 14 residues. J gave up 3 bases and V 5 bases, and 5 bases lay outside the gene matches. In germline, CDR1 is MNHEY, CDR2 SMNVEV (reference sequence). The CDR3 bases are TGTGCCAGCAGTACCGGACAGGGCCACTATGGCTACACCTTC. Amino acids: CASSTGQGHYGYTF.

The chain has TRBV28 and TRBJ1-2, with D possibly TRBD1 on 5 matching bases. In germline, CDR1 is MDHEN, CDR2 SYDVKM. The CDR3 has 12 amino acids. V lost 10 bases and J lost 8, with 17 bases in between. The CDR3 region is CATLVRGGGYTF. In DNA, the CDR3 is TGTGCCACCTTAGTAAGGGGCGGGGGCTACACCTTC.

The gene calls are TRBV18 and TRBJ1-1; D remains ambiguous. Germline CDR1 and CDR2: KGHSH and LQKENI. The V end was cut by 2 bases, the J end by 6 bases, with 19 bases between. The CDR3 totals 16 residues. The CDR3 nucleotides read TGTGCCAGCTCACCAAGCAGATCGAGGAGCTATTCTGAAGCTTTCTTT. This translates into CASSPSRSRSYSEAFF.

The V gene is TRBV5-4, the J gene TRBJ1-6, with a tentative D call TRBD1 (6 bases). The germline gives CDR1 SGHNT, CDR2 YYREEE (reference sequence). V was clipped by 4 bases and J by 8 bases, with 19 bases between them. CDR3 length: 16 residues. The CDR3 nucleotides are TGTGCCAGCAGCCGCGGTATTGGAGGGGGTGATTCACCCCTCCACTTT. Protein: CASSRGIGGGDSPLHF.

The chain links TRBV18 to TRBJ2-2, with 10 bases that match TRBD1. The CDR3 totals 15 residues. With 6 bases clipped from V and 3 bases from J, the junction kept 4 bases outside the gene matches. The V gene's germline CDR1 is KGHSH and CDR2 LQKENI. CDR3 loop: CASSRQGADTGELFF. The CDR3 DNA is TGTGCCAGCTCTCGACAGGGGGCGGACACCGGGGAGCTGTTTTTT.

This sequence joins TRBV6-2 or TRBV6-3 and TRBJ1-2; 8 positions agree with TRBD1. The CDR3 is 14 amino acids. Germline loops: CDR1 MNHEY, CDR2 SVGEGT. Unmatched junction bases numbered 11, after V lost 2 bases and J lost 12 bases. The CDR3 region has the DNA TGTGCCAGCAGTTACGCAGGGACAGGCCGCGTGAACACCTTC. It is translated as CASSYAGTGRVNTF.

V gene TRBV29-1 combines with J gene TRBJ1-5; D might be TRBD1 (5 bases). Per germline, CDR1 SQVTM and CDR2 ANQGSEA. V gave up 7 bases and J gave up 4 bases, with 14 bases separating them. The length of the CDR3 is 13 residues. The CDR3 protein is CSGRDDWNQPQHF. CDR3 in DNA: TGCAGCGGGAGGGACGATTGGAATCAGCCCCAGCATTTT.

The chain uses TRBV11-2 and TRBJ2-1, with D perhaps being TRBD1 or TRBD2 (5 bases each). Germline CDR1 SGHAT, CDR2 FQNNGV. This CDR3 has 9 amino acids. Trimming cost V 8 bases and J 9 bases, with 5 bases left between them. DNA for the CDR3: TGTGCCAGCGGGGGTGAGCAGTTCTTC. Protein: CASGGEQFF.

The chain uses TRBV6-6 and TRBJ1-4, with D maybe TRBD1 (5 bases). Germline lookup yields CDR1 MNHNY and CDR2 SVGAGI (reference sequence). This CDR3 contains 13 residues. Trimming left V 6 bases short and J 1 base short, with 6 bases between. In DNA form, the CDR3 reads TGTGCCAGCAGGGGGGTAACTAATGAAAAACTGTTTTTT. It codes for CASRGVTNEKLFF.

The chain is built from TRBV5-1 and TRBJ1-1; the D gene is possibly TRBD1 (5 bases). This CDR3 comprises 15 residues. Germline values: CDR1 SGHRS, CDR2 YFSETQ. V dropped 0 bases and J dropped 4 bases, with 13 bases sitting between them. The chain's CDR3 is CASSLVARAGTEAFF. Written as DNA, the CDR3 is TGCGCCAGCAGCTTGGTGGCCAGGGCGGGCACTGAAGCTTTCTTT.

The chain uses TRBV28 and TRBJ2-1, with 10 bases fitting TRBD2. This CDR3 has 16 residues. V lost 4 bases to trimming and J lost 6 bases; unmatched junction nucleotides: 9. The germline V gene encodes CDR1 MDHEN and CDR2 SYDVKM. The CDR3 DNA sequence: TGTGCCAGCAGTTCTTTAGCGGGGGGCAGACTCAATGAGCAGTTCTTC. Its protein product is CASSSLAGGRLNEQFF.